This entry lists 5 T cell receptor beta chains sequenced from one sample in a study of T cell responses to AZD1222 COVID-19 vaccine. The repertoire was sequenced with immunoSEQ multiplex PCR; TCRdb's copy has only in-frame clones and lacks some. The sample lists tens of thousands of clones, over 60% occurring once. The sample here was peripheral blood, taken on day 0 of AZD1222 vaccination. Receptors were obtained from an adult in good health.

This chain connects TRBV11-1 to TRBJ1-6; 10 nucleotides agree with TRBD1. This CDR3 comprises 15 residues. CDR1 and CDR2 from the germline V gene are SGHAT and FQDESV (reference sequence). Trimming at V came to 4 bases and at J to 9 bases, leaving 6 bases not matched to a gene. This chain's CDR3 is CASSSPGQGLSPLHF. CDR3 bases: TGTGCCAGCAGCTCACCGGGACAGGGGCTTTCACCCCTCCACTTT.

The chain recombines TRBV5-1 with TRBJ2-2; the D is unclear. The CDR3 length is 15 residues. Trimming removed 4 bases from V and 0 bases from J, with 10 bases in between. Germline V gives CDR1 SGHRS, CDR2 YFSETQ. The CDR3: CASSSGVANTGELFF. In DNA, the CDR3 is TGCGCCAGCAGCAGTGGAGTAGCGAACACCGGGGAGCTGTTTTTT.

This chain joins TRBV9 and TRBJ1-5, with a weak D call TRBD1 (5 bases). Germline loops: CDR1 SGDLS, CDR2 YYNGEE. The CDR3 spans 14 residues. V lost 0 bases, J lost 6 bases, and 10 bases lay in between. The CDR3, as DNA: TGTGCCAGCAGCGTAGCTATGGGGGGTCAGCCCCAGCATTTT. This sequence encodes CASSVAMGGQPQHF.

The chain carries TRBV2 and TRBJ2-5; TRBD2 is a possible D gene (6 bases). The CDR3 spans 12 residues. Trimming removed 11 bases from V and 4 bases from J, with 14 bases in between. CDR1 SNHLY and CDR2 FYNNEI come from the germline V gene. CDR3 DNA sequence: TGTGCCGCGGGCCTGGGAGGAGAGACCCAGTACTTC. It encodes CAAGLGGETQYF.

The chain uses TRBV28 and TRBJ2-3; D gene uncertain. This CDR3 has 12 residues. V lost 8 bases to trimming and J lost 6 bases, with 12 bases between them. Per germline, CDR1 MDHEN and CDR2 SYDVKM. CDR3: CASATHMDTQYF. CDR3 bases: TGTGCCAGCGCCACTCATATGGATACGCAGTATTTT.